These 18 T cell receptor beta chains came from one sample sequenced in a study of blood T cell repertoires in COVID-19 (dated by TCRdb to 2018 to 2020). Libraries were constructed by the immunoSEQ multiplex PCR assay. This is the immuneACCESS table as TCRdb keeps it, with only in-frame sequences that have V and J called. A part of the clones is gone; compared with another copy, unresolved V genes explain less than half, and the rest is unexplained. The sample includes about 200,000 clones, with over 70% observed a single time. 6% to 9.5% of the sample is in the top ten clones. The sequencing sample was made of peripheral blood. These receptor sequences come from a woman of 80 years or more with acute or convalescent COVID-19.

This rearrangement joins TRBV12-5 to TRBJ2-1; 7 bases map to TRBD2. J was trimmed by 2 bases and V by 10 bases; bases with no gene match: 11. The CDR3 is made up of 15 amino acids. Germline CDR1 LGHNT, CDR2 FRNRAP. CDR3: CANEFYGRTYNEQFF. The CDR3 DNA reads TGTGCTAATGAATTTTACGGGAGGACCTACAATGAGCAGTTCTTC. Supplemented by reference TRBV12-5 and TRBJ2-1, the full variable domain reads DARVTQTPRHKVTEMGQEVTMRCQPILGHNTVFWYRQTMMQGLELLAYFRNRAPLDDSGMPKDRFSAEMPDATLATLKIQPSEPRDSAVYFCANEFYGRTYNEQFFGPGTRLTVL.

The chain employs TRBV9 and TRBJ1-2, with TRBD1 matching over 7 bases. The V gene's germline CDR1 is SGDLS and CDR2 YYNGEE. The V segment lost 4 bases and the J segment 3 bases; nucleotides outside the gene matches: 9. The CDR3 is made up of 15 amino acids. As DNA, the CDR3 is TGTGCCAGCAGCCCTACAGGGGCCATGGACTATGGCTACACCTTC. It yields the protein CASSPTGAMDYGYTF.

This clone was seen just once. The chain uses TRBV29-1 and TRBJ2-1; tentatively, D is TRBD1 (5 bases). There are 12 residues in the CDR3. Trimming shortened V by 7 bases and J by 3 bases, and 10 bases separated the two germline ends. CDR1 is SQVTM and CDR2 is ANQGSEA in the germline V gene. The CDR3 is CSGGQGYNEQFF. CDR3 DNA: TGCAGCGGCGGTCAGGGCTACAATGAGCAGTTCTTC.

The chain couples TRBV3-1 (or the pseudogene TRBV3-2) to TRBJ2-7; 7 positions match TRBD2. V shed 2 bases and J 2 bases; nucleotides not matched to a gene: 6. CDR1 is LGHDT and CDR2 is YNNKEL in the germline V gene (reference sequence). There are 15 residues in the CDR3. CDR3 residues: CASSQINGGAYEQYF. The CDR3 nucleotides are TGTGCCAGCAGCCAAATTAATGGGGGGGCCTACGAGCAGTACTTC.

The chain carries TRBV7-6 and TRBJ1-3; 8 bases agree with TRBD1. V was pared by 0 bases and J by 2 bases, with 6 bases of the junction left unmatched. Looked up from germline, CDR1 is SGHVS and CDR2 is FNYEAQ. The CDR3 extends over 17 amino acids. In DNA, the CDR3 is TGTGCCAGCAGCTTAGCCGCTTTACAGGGGGCTGGAAACACCATATATTTT. It yields the protein CASSLAALQGAGNTIYF. The full variable domain, completed using reference TRBV7-6 and TRBJ1-3, is GAGVSQSPRYKVTKRGQDVALRCDPISGHVSLYWYRQALGQGPEFLTYFNYEAQQDKSGLPNDRFSAERPEGSISTLTIQRTEQRDSAMYRCASSLAALQGAGNTIYFGEGSWLTVV.

This clone occurred once. The V and J genes are TRBV14 and TRBJ2-1, with unresolved D. CDR1 is SGHDN, CDR2 FVKESK, per germline. CDR3 length: 13 amino acids. Trimming took off 1 base at V and 10 bases at J, with 11 bases between the two ends. This CDR3 is CASSQVQSSEQFF. The CDR3, as DNA: TGTGCCAGCAGCCAAGTTCAGTCGTCAGAGCAGTTCTTC.

The chain links TRBV3-1 (or the pseudogene TRBV3-2) to TRBJ2-2; the D is unclear. This CDR3 contains 12 residues. From germline, CDR1 is LGHDT and CDR2 YNNKEL (reference sequence). V lost 6 bases and J lost 4, with 6 bases in between. This CDR3 is CASRYSTGELFF. The CDR3 DNA is TGTGCCAGCAGATACAGCACCGGGGAGCTGTTTTTT.

This clone was seen a handful of times. This sequence joins TRBV5-1 and TRBJ1-6, with TRBD1 identical over 8 bases. From germline, CDR1 is SGHRS and CDR2 YFSETQ. J lost 7 bases, V lost 4 bases, and 7 bases had no gene match. There are 15 residues in the CDR3. In nucleotides, the CDR3 is TGCGCCAGCAGCCTTGGACAGGGCCAAAATTCACCCCTCCACTTT. This encodes CASSLGQGQNSPLHF. Variable domain in full (rest from reference TRBV5-1 and TRBJ1-6): KAGVTQTPRYLIKTRGQQVTLSCSPISGHRSVSWYQQTPGQGLQFLFEYFSETQRNKGNFPGRFSGRQFSNSRSEMNVSTLELGDSALYLCASSLGQGQNSPLHFGNGTRLTVT.

CDR3 sequence (DNA): TGTGCCAGCAGCGTAGCTACAACAGGGGGCACCGGGGAGCTGTTTTTT. Its translation is CASSVATTGGTGELFF. V gene TRBV9 combines with J gene TRBJ2-2, with 8 bases lining up with TRBD1. V dropped 0 bases and J dropped 4; count of bases not matched to a gene: 5. Germline CDR1 reads SGDLS; CDR2 reads YYNGEE. The length of the CDR3 is 16 residues.

The chain uses TRBV6-1 and TRBJ1-4, with a weak D call TRBD1 (6 bases). The CDR3 runs 15 residues. CDR1 is MNHNS, CDR2 SASEGT, per germline. Between the trimmed V and J ends, which lost 3 bases and 4 bases, there was a span of 12 bases. The DNA for the CDR3 is TGTGCCAGCAGTGACAGTGGGGGCGGTAATGAAAAACTGTTTTTT. This codes for CASSDSGGGNEKLFF.

The gene calls are TRBV4-1 and TRBJ2-5; D remains unclear. This CDR3 region has 14 residues. The ends were cut back, 2 bases at V and 2 bases at J, with 9 bases in the middle. Looked up from germline, CDR1 is MGHRA and CDR2 is YSYEKL. In DNA, the CDR3 is TGCGCCAGCAGCCAAAGCGACCGTCAAGAGACCCAGTACTTC. Translated, it gives CASSQSDRQETQYF.

This clone has just a few counts. The CDR3 nucleotides are TGCGCCAGCAGCTGGGACAGCGGCACAACTAATGAAAAACTGTTTTTT. It yields the protein CASSWDSGTTNEKLFF. The chain is built from TRBV5-1 and TRBJ1-4, with 7 positions matching TRBD1. CDR3 length: 16 amino acids. The germline CDR1 and CDR2 sequences are SGHRS and YFSETQ. The ends lost 3 bases at V and 0 bases at J; junction bases unmatched: 5.

The V call is TRBV7-7, the J call TRBJ2-2, with D possibly matching TRBD1 (5 bases). The germline gives CDR1 SSHAT, CDR2 FNYEAQ (reference sequence). CDR3 length: 14 amino acids. Trimming took off 5 bases at V and 4 bases at J, with 11 bases between the two ends. CDR3 in DNA: TGTGCCAGCAGCAAGGGGCTCGGCACCGGGGAGCTGTTTTTT. It yields the protein CASSKGLGTGELFF.

This chain uses TRBV5-1 with TRBJ2-1; 10 bases are shared with TRBD2. Germline CDR1 SGHRS, CDR2 YFSETQ. Unmatched junction bases numbered 4, after V lost 7 bases and J lost 6 bases. CDR3 length equals 13 residues. The DNA for the CDR3 is TGCGCCAGCCGCACTAGCGGGACCAATGAGCAGTTCTTC. As protein: CASRTSGTNEQFF.

The rearrangement joins TRBV18 to TRBJ2-7; 12 bases map to TRBD2. V was clipped by 6 bases and J by 5 bases; unmatched bases: 5. The germline V gene encodes CDR1 KGHSH and CDR2 LQKENI. The CDR3 has 14 residues. In DNA, the CDR3 is TGTGCCAGCTCCTCGGGACTAGCGGGTGACGAGCAGTACTTC. Its protein is CASSSGLAGDEQYF.

The rearrangement uses TRBV19 and TRBJ1-1; D remains ambiguous. This CDR3 comprises 13 residues. Deletions cut 7 bases from V and 1 base from J, with 10 bases between. Per germline, CDR1 LNHDA and CDR2 SQIVND (reference sequence). The chain's CDR3 is CASNEASNTEAFF. CDR3 nucleotides: TGTGCCAGTAACGAGGCCTCGAACACTGAAGCTTTCTTT.

CDR3 residues: CASGLGTGQGANVLTF. Written as DNA, the CDR3 is TGTGCTAGTGGTTTGGGGACAGGGCAGGGGGCCAACGTCCTGACTTTC. The chain couples TRBV12-5 to TRBJ2-6; 8 bases are shared with TRBD1. Germline CDR1 reads LGHNT; CDR2 reads FRNRAP. CDR3 size: 16 residues. With V trimmed by 1 base and J by 4 bases, 3 bases remained unmatched.

This clone was detected only a few times. The chain carries TRBV29-1 and TRBJ1-3; D is unclear. Germline V gene sequence: CDR1 SQVTM, CDR2 ANQGSEA. Trimming pared 5 bases from V and 2 bases from J, leaving 16 bases between. This CDR3 has 15 residues. The CDR3 region has the DNA TGCAGCGTTAGAGGTCCATCTCCCCCTGGAAACACCATATATTTT. This encodes CSVRGPSPPGNTIYF.